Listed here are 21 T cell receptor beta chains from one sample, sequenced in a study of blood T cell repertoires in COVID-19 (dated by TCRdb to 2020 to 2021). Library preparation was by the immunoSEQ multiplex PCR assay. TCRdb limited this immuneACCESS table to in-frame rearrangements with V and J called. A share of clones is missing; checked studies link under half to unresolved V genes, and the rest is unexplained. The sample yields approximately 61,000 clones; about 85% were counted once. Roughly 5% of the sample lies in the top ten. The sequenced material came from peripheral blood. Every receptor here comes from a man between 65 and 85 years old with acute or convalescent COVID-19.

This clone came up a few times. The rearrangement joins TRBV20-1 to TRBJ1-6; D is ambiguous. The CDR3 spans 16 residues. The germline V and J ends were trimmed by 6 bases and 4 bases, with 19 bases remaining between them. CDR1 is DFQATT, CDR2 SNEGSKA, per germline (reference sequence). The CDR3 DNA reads TGCAGTGCCAGTAGAGGCTATAGTGTTTATAATTCACCCCTCCACTTT. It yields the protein CSASRGYSVYNSPLHF.

CDR3 protein: CASSVRPGHSWAFF. The CDR3 DNA sequence: TGTGCCAGCAGCGTACGCCCAGGCCACTCATGGGCTTTCTTT. The rearrangement uses TRBV9 and TRBJ1-1, with D unresolved. The CDR3 loop spans 14 amino acids. From germline, CDR1 is SGDLS and CDR2 YYNGEE. V lost 1 base and J 11 bases, leaving 18 bases between the germline ends.

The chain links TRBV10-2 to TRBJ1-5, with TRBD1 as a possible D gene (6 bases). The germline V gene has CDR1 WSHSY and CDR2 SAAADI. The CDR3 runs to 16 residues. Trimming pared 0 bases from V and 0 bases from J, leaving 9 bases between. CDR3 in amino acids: CASSESRGISNQPQHF. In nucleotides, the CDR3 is TGCGCCAGCAGTGAGTCGAGGGGGATTAGCAATCAGCCCCAGCATTTT.

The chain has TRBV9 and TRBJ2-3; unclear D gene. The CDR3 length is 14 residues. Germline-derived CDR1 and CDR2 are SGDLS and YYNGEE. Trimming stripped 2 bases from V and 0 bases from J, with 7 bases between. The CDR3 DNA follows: TGTGCCAGCAGCGTGACTTGGAGCACAGATACGCAGTATTTT. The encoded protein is CASSVTWSTDTQYF. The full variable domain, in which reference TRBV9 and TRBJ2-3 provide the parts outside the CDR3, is DSGVTQTPKHLITATGQRVTLRCSPRSGDLSVYWYQQSLDQGLQFLIQYYNGEERAKGNILERFSAQQFPDLHSELNLSSLELGDSALYFCASSVTWSTDTQYFGPGTRLTVL.

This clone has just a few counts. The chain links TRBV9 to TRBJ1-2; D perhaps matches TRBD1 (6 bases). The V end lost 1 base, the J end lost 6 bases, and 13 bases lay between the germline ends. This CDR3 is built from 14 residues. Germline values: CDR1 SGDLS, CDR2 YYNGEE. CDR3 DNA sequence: TGTGCCAGCAGCGTAAGGCAGGGGAAGGATGGCTACACCTTC. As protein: CASSVRQGKDGYTF. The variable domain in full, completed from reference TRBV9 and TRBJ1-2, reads DSGVTQTPKHLITATGQRVTLRCSPRSGDLSVYWYQQSLDQGLQFLIQYYNGEERAKGNILERFSAQQFPDLHSELNLSSLELGDSALYFCASSVRQGKDGYTFGSGTRLTVV.

The DNA of the CDR3 is TGTGCCAGCAGCTTGGAGGGACTAGCGGGGGGGAGAACCTACGAGCAGTACTTC. Translation: CASSLEGLAGGRTYEQYF. The chain carries TRBV5-5 and TRBJ2-7; 16 bases agree with TRBD2. The CDR3 contains 18 residues. V lost 0 bases to trimming and J lost 2 bases; unmatched junction nucleotides: 5. In germline, CDR1 is SGHKS, CDR2 YYEKEE (reference sequence). The full variable domain, its missing parts supplied by reference TRBV5-5 and TRBJ2-7, is DAGVTQSPTHLIKTRGQQVTLRCSPISGHKSVSWYQQVLGQGPQFIFQYYEKEERGRGNFPDRFSARQFPNYSSELNVNALLLGDSALYLCASSLEGLAGGRTYEQYFGPGTRLTVT.

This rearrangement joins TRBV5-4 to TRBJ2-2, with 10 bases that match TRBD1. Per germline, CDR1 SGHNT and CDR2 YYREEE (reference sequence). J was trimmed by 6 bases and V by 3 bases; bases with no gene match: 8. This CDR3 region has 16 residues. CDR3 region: CASSSGTGESAGELFF. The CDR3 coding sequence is TGTGCCAGCAGCTCTGGGACAGGGGAATCCGCCGGGGAGCTGTTTTTT.

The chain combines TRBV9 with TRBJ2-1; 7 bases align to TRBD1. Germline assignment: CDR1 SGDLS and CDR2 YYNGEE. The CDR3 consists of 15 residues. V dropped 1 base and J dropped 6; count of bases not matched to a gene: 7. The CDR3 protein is CASSVSGTVGNEQFF. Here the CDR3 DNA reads TGTGCCAGCAGCGTATCCGGGACAGTGGGCAATGAGCAGTTCTTC. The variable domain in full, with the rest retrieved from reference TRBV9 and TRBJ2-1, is DSGVTQTPKHLITATGQRVTLRCSPRSGDLSVYWYQQSLDQGLQFLIQYYNGEERAKGNILERFSAQQFPDLHSELNLSSLELGDSALYFCASSVSGTVGNEQFFGPGTRLTVL.

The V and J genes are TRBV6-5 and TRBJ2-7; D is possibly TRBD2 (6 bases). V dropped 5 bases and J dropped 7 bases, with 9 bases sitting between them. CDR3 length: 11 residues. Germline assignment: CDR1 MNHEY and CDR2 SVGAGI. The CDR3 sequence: CASSHGGEQYF. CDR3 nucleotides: TGTGCCAGCAGTCATGGAGGGGAGCAGTACTTC.

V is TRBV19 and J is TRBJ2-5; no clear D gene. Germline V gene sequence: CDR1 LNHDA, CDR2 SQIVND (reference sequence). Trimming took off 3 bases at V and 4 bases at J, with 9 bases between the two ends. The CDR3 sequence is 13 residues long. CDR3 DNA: TGTGCCAGTAGTATTCCCGGGTTAGAGACCCAGTACTTC. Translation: CASSIPGLETQYF.

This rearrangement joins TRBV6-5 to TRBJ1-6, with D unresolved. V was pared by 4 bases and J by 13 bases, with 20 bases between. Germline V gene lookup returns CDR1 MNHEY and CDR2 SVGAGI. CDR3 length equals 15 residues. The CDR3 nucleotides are TGTGCCAGCAGTTCGGTAATGAAGCCGGGTTCCCCCCTCCACTTT. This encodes CASSSVMKPGSPLHF.

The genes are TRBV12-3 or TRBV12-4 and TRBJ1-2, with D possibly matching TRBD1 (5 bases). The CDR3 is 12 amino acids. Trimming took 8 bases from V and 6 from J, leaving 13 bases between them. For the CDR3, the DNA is TGTGCCAGCGGGCGGGGCACGGATGGCTACACCTTC. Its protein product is CASGRGTDGYTF.

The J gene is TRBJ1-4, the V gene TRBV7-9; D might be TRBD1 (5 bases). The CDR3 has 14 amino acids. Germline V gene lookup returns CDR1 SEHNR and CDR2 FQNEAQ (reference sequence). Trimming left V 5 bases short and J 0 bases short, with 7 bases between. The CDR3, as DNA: TGTGCCAGCAGCCTGACAGCAACTAATGAAAAACTGTTTTTT. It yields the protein CASSLTATNEKLFF. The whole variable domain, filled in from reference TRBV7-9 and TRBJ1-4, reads DTGVSQNPRHKITKRGQNVTFRCDPISEHNRLYWYRQTLGQGPEFLTYFQNEAQLEKSRLLSDRFSAERPKGSFSTLEIQRTEQGDSAMYLCASSLTATNEKLFFGSGTQLSVL.

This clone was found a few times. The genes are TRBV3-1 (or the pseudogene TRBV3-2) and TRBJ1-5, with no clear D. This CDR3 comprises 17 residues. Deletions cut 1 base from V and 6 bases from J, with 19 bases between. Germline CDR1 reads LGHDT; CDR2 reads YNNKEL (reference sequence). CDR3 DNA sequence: TGTGCCAGCAGCCAAGGTGGCGGAAAGTACCCTAGTCAGCCCCAGCATTTT. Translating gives CASSQGGGKYPSQPQHF.

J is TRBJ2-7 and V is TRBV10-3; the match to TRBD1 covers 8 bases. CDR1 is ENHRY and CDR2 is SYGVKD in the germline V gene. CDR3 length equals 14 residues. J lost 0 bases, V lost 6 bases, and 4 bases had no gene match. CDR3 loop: CAISWTGSSYEQYF. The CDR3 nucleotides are TGTGCCATCAGCTGGACAGGGAGCTCCTACGAGCAGTACTTC.

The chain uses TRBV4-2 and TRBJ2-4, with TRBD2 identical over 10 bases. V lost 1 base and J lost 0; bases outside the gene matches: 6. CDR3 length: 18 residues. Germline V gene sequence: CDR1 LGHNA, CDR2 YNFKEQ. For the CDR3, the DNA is TGTGCCAGCAGCCAAGGGACTAGCGGAGTTCTAGCCAAAAACATTCAGTACTTC. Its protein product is CASSQGTSGVLAKNIQYF.

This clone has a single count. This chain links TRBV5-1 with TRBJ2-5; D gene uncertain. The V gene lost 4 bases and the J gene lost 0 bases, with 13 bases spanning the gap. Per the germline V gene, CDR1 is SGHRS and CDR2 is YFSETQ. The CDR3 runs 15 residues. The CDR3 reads CASSPVDWYQETQYF. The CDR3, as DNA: TGCGCCAGCAGCCCTGTTGACTGGTACCAAGAGACCCAGTACTTC.

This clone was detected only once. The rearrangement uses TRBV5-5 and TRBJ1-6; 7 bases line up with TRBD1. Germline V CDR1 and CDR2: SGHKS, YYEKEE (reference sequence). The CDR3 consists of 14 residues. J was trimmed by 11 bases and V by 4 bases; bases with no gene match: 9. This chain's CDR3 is CASSLLTGTTPLHF. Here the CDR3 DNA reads TGTGCCAGCAGCCTACTGACAGGGACGACACCCCTCCACTTT.

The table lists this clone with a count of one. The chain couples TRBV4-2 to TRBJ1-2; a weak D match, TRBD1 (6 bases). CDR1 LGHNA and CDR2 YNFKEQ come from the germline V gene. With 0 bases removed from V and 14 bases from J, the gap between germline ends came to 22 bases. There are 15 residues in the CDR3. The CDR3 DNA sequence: TGTGCCAGCAGCCAAGAACTTGACAGGCCCCCCCCCTCTACCTTC. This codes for CASSQELDRPPPSTF.

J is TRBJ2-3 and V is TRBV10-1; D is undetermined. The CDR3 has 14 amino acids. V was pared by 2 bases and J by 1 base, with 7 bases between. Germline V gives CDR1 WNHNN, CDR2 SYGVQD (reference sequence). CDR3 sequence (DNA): TGCGCCAGCAGTGAGGGGCTACGCACAGATACGCAGTATTTT. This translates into CASSEGLRTDTQYF.

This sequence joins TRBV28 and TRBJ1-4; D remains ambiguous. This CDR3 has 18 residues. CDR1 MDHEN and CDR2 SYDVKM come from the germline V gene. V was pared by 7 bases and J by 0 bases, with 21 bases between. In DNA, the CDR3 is TGTGCCAGCACCCCTAGCCGGTACAGCCGTGCAACTAATGAAAAACTGTTTTTT. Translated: CASTPSRYSRATNEKLFF.